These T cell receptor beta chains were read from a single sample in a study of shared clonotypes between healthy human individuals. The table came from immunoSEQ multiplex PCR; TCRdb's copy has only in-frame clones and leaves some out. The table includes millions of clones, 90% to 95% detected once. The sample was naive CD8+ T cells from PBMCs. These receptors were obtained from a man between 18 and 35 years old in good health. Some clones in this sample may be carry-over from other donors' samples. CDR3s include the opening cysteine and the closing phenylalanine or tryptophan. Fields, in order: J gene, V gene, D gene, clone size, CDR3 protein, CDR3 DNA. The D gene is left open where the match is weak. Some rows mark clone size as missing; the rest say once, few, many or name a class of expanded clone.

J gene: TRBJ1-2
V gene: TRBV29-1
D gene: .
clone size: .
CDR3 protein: CSVEQEGLGYTF
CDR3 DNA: TGCAGCGTTGAACAGGAGGGGCTTGGCTACACCTTC

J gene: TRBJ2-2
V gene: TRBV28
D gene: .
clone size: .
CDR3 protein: CASSLYLNTGELFF
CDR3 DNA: TGTGCCAGCAGTTTATATCTGAACACCGGGGAGCTGTTTTTT

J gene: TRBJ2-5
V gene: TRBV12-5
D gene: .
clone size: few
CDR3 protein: CASGYGLETQYF
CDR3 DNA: TGTGCTAGTGGTTACGGGTTGGAGACCCAGTACTTC

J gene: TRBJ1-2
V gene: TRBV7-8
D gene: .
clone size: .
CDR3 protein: CASSSSAGYTF
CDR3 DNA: TGTGCCAGCAGCTCGTCGGCGGGCTACACCTTC

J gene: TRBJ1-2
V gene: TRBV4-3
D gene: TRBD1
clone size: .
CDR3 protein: CASSQALQGGYGYTF
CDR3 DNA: TGCGCCAGCAGCCAAGCCCTGCAGGGGGGCTATGGCTACACCTTC

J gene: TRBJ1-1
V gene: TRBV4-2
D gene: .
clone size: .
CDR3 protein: CASSQGMGIEAFF
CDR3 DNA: TGTGCCAGCAGCCAAGGGATGGGGATTGAAGCTTTCTTT

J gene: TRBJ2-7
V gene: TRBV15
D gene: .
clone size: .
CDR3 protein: CATSREGRGRDEQYF
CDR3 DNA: TGTGCCACCAGCAGAGAAGGCAGGGGCAGGGACGAGCAGTACTTC

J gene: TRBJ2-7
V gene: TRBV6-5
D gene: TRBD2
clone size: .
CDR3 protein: CASSYGRDYSYEQYF
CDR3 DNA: TGTGCCAGCAGTTACGGCCGGGACTACTCCTACGAGCAGTACTTC

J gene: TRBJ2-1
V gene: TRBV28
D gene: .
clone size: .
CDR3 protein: CASSLRGSSYNEQFF
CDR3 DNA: TGTGCCAGCAGTTTACGGGGGAGCTCCTACAATGAGCAGTTCTTC

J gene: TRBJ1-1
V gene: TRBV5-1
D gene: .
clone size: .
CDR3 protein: CASSLGDRLNTEAFF
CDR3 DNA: TGCGCCAGCAGCTTGGGAGACAGGCTGAACACTGAAGCTTTCTTT

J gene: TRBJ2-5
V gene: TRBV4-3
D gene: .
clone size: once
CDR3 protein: CASSQDWRTYQETQYF
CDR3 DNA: TGCGCCAGCAGCCAAGACTGGCGGACATACCAAGAGACCCAGTACTTC

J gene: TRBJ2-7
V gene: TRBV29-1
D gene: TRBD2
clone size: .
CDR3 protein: CSASSGWASYEQYF
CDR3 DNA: TGCAGCGCGTCTAGCGGGTGGGCGTCCTACGAGCAGTACTTC

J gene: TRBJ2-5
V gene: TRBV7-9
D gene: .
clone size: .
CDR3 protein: CASTPVKGAGETQYF
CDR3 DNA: TGTGCCAGCACCCCCGTGAAAGGGGCGGGAGAGACCCAGTACTTC

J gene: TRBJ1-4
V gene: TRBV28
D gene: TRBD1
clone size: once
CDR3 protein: CASSLPQGATNEKLFF
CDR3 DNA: TGTGCCAGCAGCCTACCCCAGGGGGCGACTAATGAAAAACTGTTTTTT

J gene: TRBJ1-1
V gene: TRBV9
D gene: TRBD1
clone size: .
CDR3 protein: CASSVVIDRGNTEAFF
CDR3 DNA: TGTGCCAGCAGCGTAGTTATCGACAGGGGGAACACTGAAGCTTTCTTT

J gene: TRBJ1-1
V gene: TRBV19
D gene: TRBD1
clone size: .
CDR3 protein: CASSRDRGATEAFF
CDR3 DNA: TGTGCCAGTAGTAGGGACAGGGGAGCCACTGAAGCTTTCTTT